Sequencing of this T cell receptor (beta chain) was carried out in a study of blood T cell repertoires in COVID-19 (dated by TCRdb to the early 2020s). About the investigation overall: Samples covering the acute and convalescent phases of COVID-19 were provided by collaborators in the United States, Italy and Spain. The samples were drawn from the first 160 participants of the ongoing ImmuneRACE study and from over 950 subjects provided by 6 global collaborators. The repertoires were released in a freely available public database meant as a resource for research on the immune response to SARS-CoV-2. The prospective study material was composed of cDNA or gDNA derived from T cells, B-cell-depleted T cells, or PBMCs. Nearly every sample came with metadata listing a de-identified subject ID, COVID-19 status, age in years and sex. The dataset comprised deeply sampled blood TCRbeta repertoires from subjects exposed to, actively infected with, or recovered from COVID-19. Where HLA class I and class II types were available, the types were taken from metadata supplied by the sample provider, not from assay-based typing. Summary of the overall study and its limitations: The quantity of clinical and demographic metadata differed by source and by participant and was supplied without curation.

V drops 4 bases and J drops 5 bases, leaving 11 bases in between. CDR1 and CDR2, per the germline V gene, are SGHTS and YDEGEE. Counted from cysteine to phenylalanine, this CDR3 has 13 amino acids. Left in the record is the CDR3 DNA by itself, 39 bases read in frame from the first base. TCRbeta CDR3 regions were amplified from genomic DNA by means of the immunoSEQ Assay, a bias-controlled multiplex PCR. Per the authors' processing: The number of nucleated cells in each sample was estimated by amplification of reference gene primers within the assay. To quantify the absolute abundance of each unique TCRbeta CDR3 rearrangement, sequence reads were collapsed and filtered. For each sample, productive Simpson clonality was calculated as the square root of Simpson's diversity index across productive rearrangements. TCRdb limited this immuneACCESS table to in-frame rearrangements with V and J called. A share of clones is missing; checked studies link under half to unresolved V genes, and the rest is unexplained. The DNA gave D and trimming, while V, J and clone size come from that table. The sample table lists approximately 400,000 clones, 70% to 90% of them with a count of one. The top ten clones comprise roughly 1.2% of the sample.

Details on this clone: Its antigen specificity is not known. No per-base quality is available; no much larger clone lies one base away.

Collaborating institutions collected whole blood in K2EDTA tubes following their own protocols. For TCRbeta analysis, collaborators shipped samples in one of three forms: frozen whole blood, isolated PBMCs, or DNA extracted from either of those sample types. Material: peripheral blood. The TCR was taken from a middle-aged man with acute or convalescent COVID-19. Recombination linked TRBV5-8 to TRBJ2-3; tentative D gene TRBD1, with 6 bases matching. At the DNA level, the sequence is TGTGCCAGCAGCCTTACAGGGATAGATACGCAGTATTTT. It encodes CASSLTGIDTQYF. This CDR3, with the reference TRBV5-8 and TRBJ2-3 proteins standing in past its ends, gives the full variable domain EAGVTQSPTHLIKTRGQQATLRCSPISGHTSVYWYQQALGLGLQFLLWYDEGEERNRGNFPPRFSGRQFPNYSSELNVNALELEDSALYLCASSLTGIDTQYFGPGTRLTVL.